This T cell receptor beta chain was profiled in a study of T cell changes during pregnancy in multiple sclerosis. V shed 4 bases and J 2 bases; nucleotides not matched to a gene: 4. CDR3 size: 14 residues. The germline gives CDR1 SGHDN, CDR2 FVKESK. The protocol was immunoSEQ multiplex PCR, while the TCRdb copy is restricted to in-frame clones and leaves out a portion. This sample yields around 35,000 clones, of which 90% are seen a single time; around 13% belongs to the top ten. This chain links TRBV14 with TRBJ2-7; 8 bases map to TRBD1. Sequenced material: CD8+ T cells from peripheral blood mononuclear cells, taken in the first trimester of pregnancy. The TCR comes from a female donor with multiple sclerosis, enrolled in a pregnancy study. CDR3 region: CASSPGQGPYEQYF. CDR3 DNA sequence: TGTGCCAGCAGCCCCGGACAGGGCCCCTACGAGCAGTACTTC.